This T cell receptor beta chain was obtained from a study of blood T cell repertoires in COVID-19. The overall study: T cells, B-cell-depleted T cells, or PBMCs supplied cDNA or gDNA.

Per the germline V gene, CDR1 is MDHEN and CDR2 is SYDVKM. Trimming took 6 bases from V and 4 from J; bases not matched to a gene: 4. The CDR3 loop spans 14 amino acids. This clone appeared a few times. Other DNA sequences from this sample encode an identical CDR3 as well. Measured with immunoSEQ multiplex PCR; TCRdb has only the in-frame clones, and not every one. This sample has approximately 330,000 clones; nearly 90% occur once, and the top ten carry roughly 1%. The chain joins TRBV28 to TRBJ1-5; 9 bases are shared with TRBD1. The sequencing input was peripheral blood. This sequence was found in a woman in her forties with COVID-19, enrolled during active disease. The CDR3 coding sequence is TGTGCCAGCAGGTCGGACAGGGGAAATCAGCCCCAGCATTTT. Translated, it gives CASRSDRGNQPQHF.